This entry features one T cell receptor (beta chain) sequence. Its cognate antigen is unknown. Starting material of 500 to 600 ng total RNA yielded TCR beta cDNA via a constant-region primer. What produced the TCR beta libraries was three nested multiplex PCR rounds using slightly modified ARM-PCR. Forward primers for TRBV1-TRBV30 and a C-beta reverse primer served the first two PCR rounds, at around 9 cycles each. TCRdb re-derived calls from the multiplex PCR reads in MiXCR, one entry per CDR3 protein. Altogether some 180,000 distinct CDR3 sequences are present, approximately 86% being singletons, with the ten largest covering 18%. This sample was taken from a study of tumor-infiltrating lymphocytes in primary liver carcinoma. Findings and limits, study-wide: A significantly higher top-250-clone fraction was found in tumors than in blood (p = 0.039).

Starting material for RNA and DNA co-extraction consisted of about 17-32 mg of unsorted bulk tissue. Treatment-naive at the time, the patients had chronic HBV infection. Each tumor sample had over 75% viable tumor cells. Trimming cost V 6 bases and J 1 base, with 11 bases left between them. Germline assignment: CDR1 SNHLY and CDR2 FYNNEI. CDR3 size: 14 residues. The material sequenced was tumor tissue from primary liver carcinoma. The chain couples TRBV2 to TRBJ2-3, with D uncertain. The TCR was taken from a middle-aged man with primary liver carcinoma and hepatitis B virus infection. The CDR3 loop reads CASRPPDGTDTQYF. The CDR3, as DNA: TGTGCCAGCAGGCCCCCGGATGGCACAGATACGCAGTATTTT. Full variable domain (missing parts from reference TRBV2 and TRBJ2-3): EPEVTQTPSHQVTQMGQEVILRCVPISNHLYFYWYRQILGQKVEFLVSFYNNEISEKSEIFDDQFSVERPDGSNFTLKIRSTKLEDSAMYFCASRPPDGTDTQYFGPGTRLTVL.